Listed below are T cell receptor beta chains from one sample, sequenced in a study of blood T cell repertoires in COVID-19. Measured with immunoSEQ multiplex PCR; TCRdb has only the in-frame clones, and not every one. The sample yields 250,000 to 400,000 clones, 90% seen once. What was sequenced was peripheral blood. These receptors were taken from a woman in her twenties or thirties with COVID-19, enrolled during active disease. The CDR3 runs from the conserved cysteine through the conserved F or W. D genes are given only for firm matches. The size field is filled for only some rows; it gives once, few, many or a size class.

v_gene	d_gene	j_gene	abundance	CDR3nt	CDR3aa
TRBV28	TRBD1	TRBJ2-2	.	TGTGCCACCATTCGAGGGGGCCCTCTTCACGGGGAGCTGTTTTTT	CATIRGGPLHGELFF
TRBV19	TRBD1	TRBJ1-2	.	TGTGCCAGTAGTATCCCCCGGGACAGGGGGATCTATGGCTACACCTTC	CASSIPRDRGIYGYTF
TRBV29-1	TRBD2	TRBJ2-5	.	TGCAGCTCCTGGAGTGGGGAGGGGAGGGAGACCCAGTACTTC	CSSWSGEGRETQYF
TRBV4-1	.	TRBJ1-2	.	TGCGCCAGCAGCCAAGTAGCAGTAGGCGTGGGCTACACCTTC	CASSQVAVGVGYTF
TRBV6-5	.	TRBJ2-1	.	TGTGCCAGCAGTCGCACCGGGCCCCAAGGGGGAGAGCAGTTCTTC	CASSRTGPQGGEQFF
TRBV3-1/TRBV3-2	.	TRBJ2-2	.	TGTGCCAGCAGCCAGGTTAGCGGGGAGCTGTTTTTT	CASSQVSGELFF
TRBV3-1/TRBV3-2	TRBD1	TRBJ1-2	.	TGTGCCAGCAGCCAAATAGGACAGGGGAATTACTATGGCTACACCTTC	CASSQIGQGNYYGYTF
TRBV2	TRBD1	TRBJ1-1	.	TGTGCCAGCAGAGCCTTTACGACAGGGGTGAACACTGAAGCTTTCTTT	CASRAFTTGVNTEAFF
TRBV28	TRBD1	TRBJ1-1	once	TGTGCCAGCAGTTTATCCCAGGGGGCAGGAGGGACTGAAGCTTTCTTT	CASSLSQGAGGTEAFF
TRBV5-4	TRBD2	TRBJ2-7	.	TGTGCCAGCAAGGGACTAGCGGGAGACGGCCGCTACGAGCAGTACTTC	CASKGLAGDGRYEQYF
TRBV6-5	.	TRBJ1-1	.	TGTGCCAGCAGTTTAAAGACAGAAACTACGAACACTGAAGCTTTCTTT	CASSLKTETTNTEAFF
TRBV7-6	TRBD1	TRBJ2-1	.	TGTGCCAGCAGCTGGGACAGCCTTTACAATGAGCAGTTCTTC	CASSWDSLYNEQFF
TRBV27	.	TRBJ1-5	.	TGTGCCAGCAGTTTATCGCTGACAGCGGGTCAGCCCCAGCATTTT	CASSLSLTAGQPQHF
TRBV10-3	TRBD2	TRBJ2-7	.	TGTGCCATCAGCCCCGGGACTAGCTACGAGCAGTACTTC	CAISPGTSYEQYF
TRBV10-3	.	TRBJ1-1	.	TGTGCCATCAGTGGGGTCTTGGGGGCGGACACTGAAGCTTTCTTT	CAISGVLGADTEAFF
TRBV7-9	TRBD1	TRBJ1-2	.	TGTGCCAGCAGCAGTCCGGGACAGGGTGGCTACACCTTC	CASSSPGQGGYTF
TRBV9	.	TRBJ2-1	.	TGTGCCAGCAGCGTAGAGCCGATCAATGAGCAGTTCTTC	CASSVEPINEQFF
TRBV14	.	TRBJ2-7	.	TGTGCCAGCAGTCATCCGGACAGTCCCTACGAGCAGTACTTC	CASSHPDSPYEQYF
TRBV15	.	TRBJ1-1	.	TGTGCCACCAGCAGAGATCCTATCAAGTCCTCTGAAGCTTTCTTT	CATSRDPIKSSEAFF
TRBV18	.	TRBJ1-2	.	TGTGCCAGCTCACCGACCGGGGGGGATGGCTACACCTTC	CASSPTGGDGYTF
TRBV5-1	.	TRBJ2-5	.	TGCGCCAGCAGCTTGCTAGCTAGCCAAGAGACCCAGTACTTC	CASSLLASQETQYF
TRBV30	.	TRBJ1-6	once	TGTGCCTGGAGTGTGGGAGGGCAAAATTCACCCCTCCACTTT	CAWSVGGQNSPLHF
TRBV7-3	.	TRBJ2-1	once	TGTGCCAGCCTATGGCCCCCCGGGGATGAGCAGTTCTTC	CASLWPPGDEQFF
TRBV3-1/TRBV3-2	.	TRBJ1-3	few	TGTGCCAGCAGCCCCCAGACGGGGAGCTCTGGAAACACCATATATTTT	CASSPQTGSSGNTIYF
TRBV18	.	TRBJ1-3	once	TGTGCCAGCTCCCCTTCCCTAGACTTCTCTGGAAACACCATATATTTT	CASSPSLDFSGNTIYF
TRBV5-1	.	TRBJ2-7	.	TGCGCCAGCAGCTATGGGGACTCAATGGGCTCCTACGAGCAGTACTTC	CASSYGDSMGSYEQYF
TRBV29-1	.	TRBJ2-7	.	TGCAGCGTTGGGCAGGGGCTGTACGAGCAGTACTTC	CSVGQGLYEQYF
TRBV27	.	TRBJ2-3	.	TGTGCCAGCAGTCCCCGCAGCGCAGATACGCAGTATTTT	CASSPRSADTQYF
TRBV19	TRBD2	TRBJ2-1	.	TGTGCCAGTAGCAAAGGACTAGCGCGCTCCTACAATGAGCAGTTCTTC	CASSKGLARSYNEQFF
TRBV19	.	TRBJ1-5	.	TGTGCCAGTAGTATGTGGGCAGATAATCAGCCCCAGCATTTT	CASSMWADNQPQHF
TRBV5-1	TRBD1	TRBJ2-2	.	TGCGCCAGCATGCAGGGGGCACGCGACACCGGGGAGCTGTTTTTT	CASMQGARDTGELFF
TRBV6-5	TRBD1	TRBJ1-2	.	TGTGCCAGCAGCCCACAGGGGGAGGACTATGGCTACACCTTC	CASSPQGEDYGYTF
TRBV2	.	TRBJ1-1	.	TGTGCCAGCAGTGCTACCGATCTAATGAACACTGAAGCTTTCTTT	CASSATDLMNTEAFF
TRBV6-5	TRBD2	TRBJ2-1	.	TGTGCCAGCAGCCGCCGGGTAGCGGGAGATGAGCAGTTCTTC	CASSRRVAGDEQFF
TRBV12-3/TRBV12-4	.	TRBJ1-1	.	TGTGCCAGCAGTTTAGAGGGGGACACTGAAGCTTTCTTT	CASSLEGDTEAFF
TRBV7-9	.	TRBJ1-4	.	TGTGCCAGCAGCTTAGTATCGGCAGGGCACGAAAAACTGTTTTTT	CASSLVSAGHEKLFF
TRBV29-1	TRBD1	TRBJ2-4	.	TGCAGCGTCGACAGGGGCGGTGAGGGCATTCAGTACTTC	CSVDRGGEGIQYF
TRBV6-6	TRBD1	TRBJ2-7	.	TGTGCCAGCAGTTACTCCGGGACAGGGTCCTACGAGCAGTACTTC	CASSYSGTGSYEQYF
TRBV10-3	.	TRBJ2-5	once	TGTGCCATCAGAAATCCGGGACTCCAAGAGACCCAGTACTTC	CAIRNPGLQETQYF
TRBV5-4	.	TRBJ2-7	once	TGTGCCAGCAGCCTAGTTTTTGGCCTGAGCTCCTACGAGCAGTACTTC	CASSLVFGLSSYEQYF
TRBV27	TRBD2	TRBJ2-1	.	TGTGCCAGCAGAAAGGGGACTAGCGGTTACAATGAGCAGTTCTTC	CASRKGTSGYNEQFF
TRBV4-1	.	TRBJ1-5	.	TGCGCCAGCAGCCAAGTTCCTAATCAGCCCCAGCATTTT	CASSQVPNQPQHF
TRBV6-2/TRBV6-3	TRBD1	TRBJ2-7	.	TGTGCCAGCAGTCACCGAGGGACAGTGTACGAGCAGTACTTC	CASSHRGTVYEQYF
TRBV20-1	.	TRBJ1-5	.	TGCAGTGCTAGTACTGGGCTCGACAATCAGCCCCAGCATTTT	CSASTGLDNQPQHF